This T cell receptor beta chain derives from a study of blood T cell repertoires in COVID-19. Clones were read by immunoSEQ multiplex PCR, and TCRdb kept only the in-frame ones, dropping some. Here the sample spans 300,000 to 400,000 clones, 87% being singletons. V lost 1 base and J lost 6, with 12 bases in between. This CDR3 is 14 amino acids long. The germline gives CDR1 SGHTA, CDR2 FQGNSA. The V and J genes are TRBV7-2 and TRBJ1-1; D is undetermined. Sequenced input: peripheral blood. This receptor was taken from a man aged 45 to 65 with active or convalescent COVID-19. The CDR3 nucleotides are TGTGCCAGCAGCTTAGGGGCGTCTTACCCTGAAGCTTTCTTT. Translating gives CASSLGASYPEAFF.